The T cell receptor beta chain under discussion was sequenced for a study of blood T cells in healthy people across ages. The V and J ends lost 0 bases and 8 bases respectively, with 11 bases between them. CDR3 length equals 14 residues. Germline V CDR1 and CDR2: LGHNT, FRNRAP. The study, taken as a whole, reports: Donor CMV infection status was unknown, possibly confounding age-related changes in expanded clonotypes.

With a J-beta primer mix and a sample-barcoded 5' primer, a second PCR ran roughly 7 to 11 cycles. Every cDNA was tagged by a template-switch adaptor with 12 random nucleotides. TCRdb processed the 5' RACE reads anew with MiXCR; each CDR3 protein has one entry. In the table there are approximately 800,000 distinct CDR3 sequences, roughly 50% of which are singletons. A few counts support this clonotype. The target antigen is unknown. Sequencing input: blood. The V gene is TRBV12-5, the J gene TRBJ2-1; D gene uncertain. The source of this sequence is an older man in good health. The CDR3 DNA is TGTGCTAGTGGTTTGGTAACCTCGCGTCATGAGCAGTTCTTC. Its translation is CASGLVTSRHEQFF.